This TCR beta chain was captured in a study of cytomegalovirus exposure and HLA in healthy donors. Germline V CDR1 and CDR2: WNHNN, SYGVQD (reference sequence). The CDR3 extends over 15 amino acids. The V end was cut by 10 bases, the J end by 2 bases, with 20 bases between. Concerning this clone itself: Its antigen is not known.

General study results and limits: Per published reports, the classifier diagnosed cytomegalovirus status with high specificity and sensitivity. According to a later analysis, donors in an Asian-associated ancestry cluster reportedly had fewer N-insertions than the approximately 670-donor mean.

In the PCR, 60 Vbeta and 13 Jbeta primers were used. Per the original data handling: Later analysis identified roughly 82 million unique TCR beta chains, 10 million to 12 million shared. The repertoire was sequenced with immunoSEQ multiplex PCR; TCRdb's copy has only in-frame clones and lacks some. The DNA gave D and trimming, while V, J and clone size come from that table. The table shows about 130,000 clones, with roughly 80% occurring only once. The sequenced sample was PBMCs. The chain carries TRBV10-1 and TRBJ1-2; maybe TRBD1 (6 bases). This receptor was obtained from a man aged 18 to 29 in good health and CMV-seropositive. The CDR3 protein is CANTSCRRGNYGYTF. For the CDR3, the DNA is TGCGCCAACACTTCATGTCGCAGGGGCAACTATGGCTACACCTTC.